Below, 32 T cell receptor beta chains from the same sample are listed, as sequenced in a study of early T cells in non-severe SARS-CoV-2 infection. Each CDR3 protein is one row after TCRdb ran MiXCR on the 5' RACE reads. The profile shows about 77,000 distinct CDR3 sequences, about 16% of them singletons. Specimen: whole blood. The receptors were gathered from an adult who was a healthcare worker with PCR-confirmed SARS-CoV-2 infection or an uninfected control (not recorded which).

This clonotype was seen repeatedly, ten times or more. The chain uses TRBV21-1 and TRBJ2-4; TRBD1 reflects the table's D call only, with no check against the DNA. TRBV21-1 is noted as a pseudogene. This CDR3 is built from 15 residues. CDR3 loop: CASSLTRQGRNIQYF. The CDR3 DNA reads TGTGCCAGCAGCTTAACTAGACAGGGGAGAAACATTCAGTACTTC.

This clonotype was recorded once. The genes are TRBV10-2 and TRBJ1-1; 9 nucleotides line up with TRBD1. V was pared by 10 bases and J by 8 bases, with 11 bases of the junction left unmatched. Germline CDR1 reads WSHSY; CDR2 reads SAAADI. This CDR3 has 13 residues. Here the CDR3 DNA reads TGCGCCATCAGGGGGACAGGGCCAGGCGAAGCTTTCTTT. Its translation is CAIRGTGPGEAFF.

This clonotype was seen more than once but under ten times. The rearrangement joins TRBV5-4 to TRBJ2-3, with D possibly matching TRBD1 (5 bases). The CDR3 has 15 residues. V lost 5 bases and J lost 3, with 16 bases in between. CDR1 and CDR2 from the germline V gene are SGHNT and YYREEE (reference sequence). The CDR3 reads CASRQDIGVTDTQYF. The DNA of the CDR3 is TGTGCCAGCAGGCAAGACATAGGGGTGACAGATACGCAGTATTTT.

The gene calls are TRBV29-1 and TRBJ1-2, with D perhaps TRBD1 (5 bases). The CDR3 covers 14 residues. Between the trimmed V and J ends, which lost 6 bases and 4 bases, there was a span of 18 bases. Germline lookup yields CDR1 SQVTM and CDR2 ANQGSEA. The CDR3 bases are TGCAGCGTCGCGACAGTTACTAATCCCTATGGCTACACCTTC. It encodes CSVATVTNPYGYTF.

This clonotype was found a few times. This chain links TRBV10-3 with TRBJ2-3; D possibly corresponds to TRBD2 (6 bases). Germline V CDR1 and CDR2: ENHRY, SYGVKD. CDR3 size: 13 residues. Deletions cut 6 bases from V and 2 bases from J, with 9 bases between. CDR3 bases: TGTGCCATCAGAGCGGGCCTCACAGATACGCAGTATTTT. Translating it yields CAIRAGLTDTQYF.

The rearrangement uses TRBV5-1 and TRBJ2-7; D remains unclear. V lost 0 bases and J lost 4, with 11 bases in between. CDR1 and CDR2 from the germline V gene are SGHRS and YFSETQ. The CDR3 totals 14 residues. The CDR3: CASSLEGPPYEQYF. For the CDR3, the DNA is TGCGCCAGCAGCTTGGAAGGACCGCCTTACGAGCAGTACTTC.

DNA for the CDR3: TGTGCCAGCAGCGTAGTGGGGGACAGGAGTAACACCATATATTTT. Amino acid sequence: CASSVVGDRSNTIYF. V is TRBV9 and J is TRBJ1-3; 8 bases fit TRBD1. The germline V gene encodes CDR1 SGDLS and CDR2 YYNGEE. CDR3 length equals 15 residues. The J segment lost 7 bases and the V segment lost 0 bases, leaving 6 bases of the junction unmatched.

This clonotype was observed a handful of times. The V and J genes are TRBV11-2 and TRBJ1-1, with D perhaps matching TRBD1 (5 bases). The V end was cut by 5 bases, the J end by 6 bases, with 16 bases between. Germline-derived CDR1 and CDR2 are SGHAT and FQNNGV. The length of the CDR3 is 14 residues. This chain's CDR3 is CASSLTGTLPEAFF. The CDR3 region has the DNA TGTGCCAGCAGCCTGACCGGGACGTTACCTGAAGCTTTCTTT.

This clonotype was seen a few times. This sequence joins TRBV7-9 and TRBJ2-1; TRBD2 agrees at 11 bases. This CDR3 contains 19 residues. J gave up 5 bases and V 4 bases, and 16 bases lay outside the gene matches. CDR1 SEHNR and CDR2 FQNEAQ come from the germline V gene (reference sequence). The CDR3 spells CASSSPGTSGPHADNEQFF. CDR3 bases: TGTGCCAGCAGCTCGCCCGGGACTAGCGGACCTCACGCCGACAATGAGCAGTTCTTC.

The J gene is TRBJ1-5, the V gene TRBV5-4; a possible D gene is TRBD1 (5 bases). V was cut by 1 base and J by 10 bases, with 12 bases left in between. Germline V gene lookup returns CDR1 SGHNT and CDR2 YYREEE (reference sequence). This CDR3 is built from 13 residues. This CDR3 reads CASSLWGGEPQHF. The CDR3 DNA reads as TGTGCCAGCAGCTTGTGGGGGGGAGAACCCCAGCATTTT.

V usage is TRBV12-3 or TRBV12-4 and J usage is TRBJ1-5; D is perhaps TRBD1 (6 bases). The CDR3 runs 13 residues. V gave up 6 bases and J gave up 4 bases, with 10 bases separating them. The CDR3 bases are TGTGCCAGCAGGTCGACAGGAAATCAGCCCCAGCATTTT. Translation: CASRSTGNQPQHF.

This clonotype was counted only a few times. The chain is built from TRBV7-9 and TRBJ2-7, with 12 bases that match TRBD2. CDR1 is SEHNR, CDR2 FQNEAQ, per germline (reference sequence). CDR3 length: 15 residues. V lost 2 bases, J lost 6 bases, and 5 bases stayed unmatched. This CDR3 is CASSLQLAGGREQYF. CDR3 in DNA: TGTGCCAGCAGCTTACAGCTAGCGGGAGGGCGCGAGCAGTACTTC.

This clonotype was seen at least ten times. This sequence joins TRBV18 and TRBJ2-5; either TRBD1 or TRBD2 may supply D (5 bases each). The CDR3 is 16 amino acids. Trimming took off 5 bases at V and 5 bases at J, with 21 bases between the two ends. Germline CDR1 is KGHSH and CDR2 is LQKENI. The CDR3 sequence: CASSAFRDPRRETQYF. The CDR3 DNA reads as TGTGCCAGCTCAGCATTCCGGGACCCCAGGCGGGAGACCCAGTACTTC.

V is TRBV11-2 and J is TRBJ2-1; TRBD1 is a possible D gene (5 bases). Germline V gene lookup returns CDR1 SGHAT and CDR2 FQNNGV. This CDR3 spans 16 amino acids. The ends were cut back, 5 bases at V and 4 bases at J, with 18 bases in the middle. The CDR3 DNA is TGTGCCAGCAGCGAACCGAATTGGGCAGGGTACAATGAGCAGTTCTTC. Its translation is CASSEPNWAGYNEQFF.

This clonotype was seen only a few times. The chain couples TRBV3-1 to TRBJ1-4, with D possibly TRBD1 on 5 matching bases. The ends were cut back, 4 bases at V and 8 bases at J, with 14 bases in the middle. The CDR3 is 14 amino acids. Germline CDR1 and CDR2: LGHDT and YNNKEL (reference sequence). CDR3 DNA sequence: TGTGCCAGCAGCCGCGTTACCAGGGAAGAAAAACTGTTTTTT. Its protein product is CASSRVTREEKLFF.

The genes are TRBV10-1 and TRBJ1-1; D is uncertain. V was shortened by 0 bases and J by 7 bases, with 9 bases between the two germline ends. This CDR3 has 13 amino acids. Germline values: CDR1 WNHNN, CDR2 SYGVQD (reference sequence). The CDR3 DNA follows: TGCGCCAGCAGTGAGTCGTCACGAATTGAAGCTTTCTTT. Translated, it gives CASSESSRIEAFF.

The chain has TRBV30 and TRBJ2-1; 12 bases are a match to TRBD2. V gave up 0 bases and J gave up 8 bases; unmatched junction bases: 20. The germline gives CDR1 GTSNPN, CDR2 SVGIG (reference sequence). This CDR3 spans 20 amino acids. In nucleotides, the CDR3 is TGTGCCTGGAGTGTACCTTCTCTAGCGGGAGGGGCCCCCTGGAGGGATGAGCAGTTCTTC. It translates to CAWSVPSLAGGAPWRDEQFF.

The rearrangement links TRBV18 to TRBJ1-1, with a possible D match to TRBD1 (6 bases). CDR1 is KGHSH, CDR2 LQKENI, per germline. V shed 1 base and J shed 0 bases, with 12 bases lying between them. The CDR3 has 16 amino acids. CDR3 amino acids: CASSPRRQDLNTEAFF. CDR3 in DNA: TGTGCCAGCTCACCACGTAGACAGGACCTGAACACTGAAGCTTTCTTT.

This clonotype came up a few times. The CDR3 spells CASSQDFRDYDNQPQHF. In DNA, the CDR3 is TGTGCCAGCAGCCAAGATTTTCGGGATTACGACAATCAGCCCCAGCATTTT. The gene calls are TRBV4-2 and TRBJ1-5; D gene unclear. The CDR3 totals 17 residues. Trimming took 0 bases from V and 3 from J, leaving 15 bases between them. Germline V gene sequence: CDR1 LGHNA, CDR2 YNFKEQ.

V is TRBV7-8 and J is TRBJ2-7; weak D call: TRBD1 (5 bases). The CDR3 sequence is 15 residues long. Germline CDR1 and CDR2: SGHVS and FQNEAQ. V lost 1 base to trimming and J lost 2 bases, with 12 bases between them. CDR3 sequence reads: CASSLEPGNPYEQYF. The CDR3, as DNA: TGTGCCAGCAGCTTAGAGCCAGGGAATCCCTACGAGCAGTACTTC.

CDR3 bases: TGTGCCAGCAGCTCTGTACCGGGACTAGATTTCGAGCAGTACTTC. The encoded protein is CASSSVPGLDFEQYF. The J gene is TRBJ2-7, the V gene TRBV11-2; TRBD2 aligns across 8 bases. Germline V gene lookup returns CDR1 SGHAT and CDR2 FQNNGV. Trimming removed 4 bases from V and 6 bases from J; junction bases left unmatched: 11. This CDR3 has 15 residues.

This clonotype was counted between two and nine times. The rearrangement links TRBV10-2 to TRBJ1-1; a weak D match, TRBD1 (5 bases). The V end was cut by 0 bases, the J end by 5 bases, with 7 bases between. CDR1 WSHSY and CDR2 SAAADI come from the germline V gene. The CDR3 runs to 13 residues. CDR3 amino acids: CASSESRGTEAFF. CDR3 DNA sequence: TGCGCCAGCAGTGAGTCGAGGGGAACTGAAGCTTTCTTT.

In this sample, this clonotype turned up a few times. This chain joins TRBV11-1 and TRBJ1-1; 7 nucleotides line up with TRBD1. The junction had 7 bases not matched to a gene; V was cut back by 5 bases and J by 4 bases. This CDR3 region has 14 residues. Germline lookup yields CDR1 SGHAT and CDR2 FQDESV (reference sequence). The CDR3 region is CASSPTGVGTEAFF. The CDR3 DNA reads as TGTGCCAGCAGCCCCACAGGGGTGGGCACTGAAGCTTTCTTT.

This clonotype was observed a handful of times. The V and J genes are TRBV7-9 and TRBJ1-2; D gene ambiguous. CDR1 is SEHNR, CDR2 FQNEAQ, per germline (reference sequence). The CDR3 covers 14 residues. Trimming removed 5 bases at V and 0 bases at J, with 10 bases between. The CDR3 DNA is TGTGCCAGCAGCGCCGGACTTCCTAACTATGGCTACACCTTC. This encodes CASSAGLPNYGYTF.

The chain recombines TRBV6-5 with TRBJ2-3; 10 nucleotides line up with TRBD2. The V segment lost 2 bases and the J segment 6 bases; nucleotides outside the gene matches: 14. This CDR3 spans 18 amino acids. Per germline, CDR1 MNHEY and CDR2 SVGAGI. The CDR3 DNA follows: TGTGCCAGCAGTTACCTTCGGACTAGCGGTCCGACGGCGGATACGCAGTATTTT. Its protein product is CASSYLRTSGPTADTQYF.

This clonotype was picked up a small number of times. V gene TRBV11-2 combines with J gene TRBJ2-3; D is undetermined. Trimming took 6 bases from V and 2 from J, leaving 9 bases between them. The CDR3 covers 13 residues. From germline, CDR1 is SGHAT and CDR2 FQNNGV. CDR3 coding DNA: TGTGCCAGCAGGGCCCATAACACAGATACGCAGTATTTT. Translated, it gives CASRAHNTDTQYF.

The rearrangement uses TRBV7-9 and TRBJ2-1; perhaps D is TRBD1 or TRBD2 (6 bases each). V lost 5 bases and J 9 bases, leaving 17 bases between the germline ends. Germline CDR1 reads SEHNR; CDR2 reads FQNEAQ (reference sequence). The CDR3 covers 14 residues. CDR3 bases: TGTGCCAGCAGCCCTTCTTGGGGGGCCGGTGAGCAGTTCTTC. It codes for CASSPSWGAGEQFF.

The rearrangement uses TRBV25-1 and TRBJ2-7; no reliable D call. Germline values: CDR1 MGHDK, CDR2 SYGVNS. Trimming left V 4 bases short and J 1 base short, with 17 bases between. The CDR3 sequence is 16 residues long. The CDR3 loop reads CASSVDRWGFSYEQYF. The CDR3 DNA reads TGTGCCAGCAGTGTAGACCGGTGGGGATTTTCCTACGAGCAGTACTTC.

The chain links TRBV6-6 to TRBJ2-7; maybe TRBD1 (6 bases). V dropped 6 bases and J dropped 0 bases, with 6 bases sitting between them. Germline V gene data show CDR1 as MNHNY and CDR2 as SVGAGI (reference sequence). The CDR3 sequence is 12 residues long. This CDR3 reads CASRDSSYEQYF. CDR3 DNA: TGTGCCAGCAGGGACAGCTCCTACGAGCAGTACTTC.

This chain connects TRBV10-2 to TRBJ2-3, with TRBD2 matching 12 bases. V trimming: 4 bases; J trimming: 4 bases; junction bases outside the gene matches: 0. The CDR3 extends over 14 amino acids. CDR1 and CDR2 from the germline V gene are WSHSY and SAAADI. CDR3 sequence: CASSASGGADTQYF. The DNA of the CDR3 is TGCGCCAGCAGTGCTAGCGGGGGGGCAGATACGCAGTATTTT.

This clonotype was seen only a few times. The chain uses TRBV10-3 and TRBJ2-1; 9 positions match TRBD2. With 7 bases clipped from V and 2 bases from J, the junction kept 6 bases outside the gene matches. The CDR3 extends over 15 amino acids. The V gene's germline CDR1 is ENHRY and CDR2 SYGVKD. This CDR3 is CAIKISGGPYNEQFF. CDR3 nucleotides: TGTGCCATCAAAATCAGCGGGGGGCCCTACAATGAGCAGTTCTTC.

The CDR3, as DNA: TGTGCCAGCAGTTCAAAGGAGCGGGGGGGAAACATTCAGTACTTC. It codes for CASSSKERGGNIQYF. The V and J genes are TRBV27 and TRBJ2-4, with TRBD2 matching over 10 bases. CDR3 length: 15 residues. CDR1 and CDR2 from the germline V gene are MNHEY and SMNVEV (reference sequence). The J segment lost 6 bases and the V segment lost 4 bases, leaving 6 bases of the junction unmatched.